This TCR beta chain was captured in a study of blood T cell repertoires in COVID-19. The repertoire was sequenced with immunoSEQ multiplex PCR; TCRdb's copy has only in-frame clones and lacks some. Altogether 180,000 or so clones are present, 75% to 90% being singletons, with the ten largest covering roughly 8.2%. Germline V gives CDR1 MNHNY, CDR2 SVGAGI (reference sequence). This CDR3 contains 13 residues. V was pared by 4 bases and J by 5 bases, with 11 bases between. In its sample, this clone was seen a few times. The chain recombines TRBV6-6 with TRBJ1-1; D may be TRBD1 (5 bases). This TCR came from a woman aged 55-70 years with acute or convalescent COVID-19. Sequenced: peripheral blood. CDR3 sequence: CASSSTRDTEAFF. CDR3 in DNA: TGTGCCAGCAGTTCCACCAGGGATACTGAAGCTTTCTTT.